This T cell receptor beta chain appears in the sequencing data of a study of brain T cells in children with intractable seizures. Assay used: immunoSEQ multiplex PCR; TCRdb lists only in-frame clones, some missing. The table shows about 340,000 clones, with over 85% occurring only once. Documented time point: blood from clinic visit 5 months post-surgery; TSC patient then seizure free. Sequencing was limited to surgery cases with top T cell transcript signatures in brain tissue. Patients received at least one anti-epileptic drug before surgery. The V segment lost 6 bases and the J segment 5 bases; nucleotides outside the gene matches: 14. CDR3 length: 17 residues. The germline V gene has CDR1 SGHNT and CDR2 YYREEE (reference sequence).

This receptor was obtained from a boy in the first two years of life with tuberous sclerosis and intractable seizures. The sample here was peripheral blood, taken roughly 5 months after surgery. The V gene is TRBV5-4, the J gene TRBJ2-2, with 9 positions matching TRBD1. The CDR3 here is CASTPYKGQGGTGELFF. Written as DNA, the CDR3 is TGTGCCAGCACCCCCTATAAGGGACAGGGAGGAACCGGGGAGCTGTTTTTT.